The 12 T cell receptor beta chains below come from one sample, sequenced in a study of T cell repertoires in cytomegalovirus infection (dated by TCRdb to about 2019). Antigens of these TCRs are unknown. The sequencer was an Illumina HiSeq 1500. TCRdb trimmed the raw reads at Q25, called clones with MiXCR and kept productive beta chains. Records with the same CDR3 protein are collapsed into one entry carrying the most frequent genes and DNA. Recorded for this sample are about 330,000 distinct CDR3 sequences; around a third of them occurred a single time. Approximately 13% of the sample is in the top ten clones. What the treatment or condition label conveys for this sample: in vitro stimulation with specific CMV peptide epitopes to enrich CMV-specific T cells. The sample consisted of cultured PBMCs, taken from culture after CMV antigen stimulation. The receptors shown here come from a human donor in good health (CMV status not recorded). Some clones in this sample may be carry-over from other donors' samples.

The CDR3 nucleotides read TGCAGCGTTGGACTAGCGGTCAAAGAGACCCAGTACTTC. Translated, it gives CSVGLAVKETQYF. This chain joins TRBV29-1 and TRBJ2-5; 9 nucleotides line up with TRBD2. The CDR3 is 13 amino acids. Germline trimming cut 4 bases from V and 3 bases from J; bases unmatched to any gene: 3. Germline lookup yields CDR1 SQVTM and CDR2 ANQGSEA.

The chain has TRBV24-1 and TRBJ1-1; D perhaps matches TRBD1 (5 bases). Per the germline V gene, CDR1 is KGHDR and CDR2 is SFDVKD. V was pared by 3 bases and J by 7 bases, with 17 bases between. The CDR3 has 15 residues. In nucleotides, the CDR3 is TGTGCCACCAGTGATCCGGGACGGCCTAATGGTGAAGCTTTCTTT. Its translation is CATSDPGRPNGEAFF.

This clonotype was seen many times. J is TRBJ2-3 and V is TRBV7-8, with D perhaps TRBD2 (6 bases). From germline, CDR1 is SGHVS and CDR2 FQNEAQ. V was cut by 5 bases and J by 3 bases, with 12 bases left in between. The CDR3 covers 14 residues. This CDR3 reads CASSLNAGTDTQYF. The CDR3, as DNA: TGTGCCAGCAGCCTGAACGCGGGAACAGATACGCAGTATTTT.

V usage is TRBV7-2 and J usage is TRBJ1-1; the D is unclear. CDR3 length: 12 amino acids. Germline V gene sequence: CDR1 SGHTA, CDR2 FQGNSA. V lost 3 bases and J 3 bases, leaving 5 bases between the germline ends. CDR3 protein: CASSFDHTEAFF. CDR3 DNA sequence: TGTGCCAGCAGCTTCGACCACACTGAAGCTTTCTTT.

The V gene is TRBV28, the J gene TRBJ2-1, with a weak D call TRBD2 (5 bases). The germline V gene encodes CDR1 MDHEN and CDR2 SYDVKM. This CDR3 spans 13 amino acids. Between the trimmed V and J ends, which lost 7 bases and 5 bases, there was a span of 12 bases. The CDR3 region has the DNA TGTGCCAGCATGCCAGCGGCGAACAATGAGCAGTTCTTC. Translation: CASMPAANNEQFF.

The chain uses TRBV12-3 or TRBV12-4 and TRBJ2-1, with TRBD2 matching 9 bases. The CDR3 has 14 residues. With V trimmed by 7 bases and J by 9 bases, 10 bases remained unmatched. For the CDR3, the DNA is TGTGCCAGCACCAGTATAGCGGGAGCTAGTGAGCAGTTCTTC. This sequence encodes CASTSIAGASEQFF.

This clonotype came up a few times. V and J are TRBV7-2 and TRBJ2-7; D unclear. Germline CDR1 reads SGHTA; CDR2 reads FQGNSA. The germline V and J ends were trimmed by 5 bases and 4 bases, with 12 bases remaining between them. This CDR3 comprises 13 residues. The CDR3 spells CASSRQGRYEQYF. CDR3 DNA sequence: TGTGCCAGCAGCCGTCAAGGCCGTTACGAGCAGTACTTC.

This clonotype was counted a few times. V usage is TRBV11-1 and J usage is TRBJ2-5; the match to TRBD2 covers 7 bases. The CDR3 consists of 14 residues. Germline V lookup: CDR1 SGHAT, CDR2 FQDESV (reference sequence). V trimming: 2 bases; J trimming: 7 bases; junction bases outside the gene matches: 7. The CDR3 sequence: CASSLSAGLGTQYF. As DNA, the CDR3 is TGTGCCAGCAGCTTATCAGCGGGATTGGGGACCCAGTACTTC.

The chain carries TRBV28 and TRBJ2-7; the D gene could be TRBD1 or TRBD2 (6 bases each). The ends were cut back, 3 bases at V and 3 bases at J, with 15 bases in the middle. Looked up from germline, CDR1 is MDHEN and CDR2 is SYDVKM. CDR3 length: 15 residues. The CDR3 protein is CASSLGRRGVYEQYF. CDR3 nucleotide sequence: TGTGCCAGCAGTTTGGGGAGAAGGGGGGTCTACGAGCAGTACTTC.

The rearrangement uses TRBV27 and TRBJ1-2; 8 bases align to TRBD1. The trim removed 6 bases at V and 6 bases at J, leaving 6 bases unmatched. Germline assignment: CDR1 MNHEY and CDR2 SMNVEV (reference sequence). This CDR3 is built from 13 residues. CDR3 in amino acids: CASSHTTGDGYTF. In DNA form, the CDR3 reads TGTGCCAGCAGCCACACGACAGGGGATGGCTACACCTTC.

CDR3 DNA: TGTGCCAGCAGTCTCAGGGGTCAACCGGACGAGCAGTACTTC. Its translation: CASSLRGQPDEQYF. This chain uses TRBV7-6 with TRBJ2-7, with D possibly being TRBD1 (6 bases). The V gene lost 6 bases and the J gene lost 5 bases, with 17 bases spanning the gap. This CDR3 has 14 amino acids. Germline V gene lookup returns CDR1 SGHVS and CDR2 FNYEAQ.

J is TRBJ1-1 and V is TRBV6-2 or TRBV6-3; D might be TRBD1 (6 bases). V was clipped by 6 bases and J by 4 bases, with 9 bases between them. CDR1 and CDR2 (germline): MNHEY, SVGEGT. The CDR3 has 12 residues. The CDR3 here is CASREQGTEAFF. The DNA for the CDR3 is TGTGCCAGCAGGGAACAGGGCACTGAAGCTTTCTTT.